This is a list of T cell receptor beta chains from one sample in a study of shared clonotypes between healthy human individuals. Only in-frame clones appear in the TCRdb table, and some are missing; sequencing was by immunoSEQ multiplex PCR. The data show more than 2 million clones, with 95% seen just once and less than 0.15% held by the top ten. Sequencing was carried out using naive CD4+ T cells sorted from blood. The receptors originated from a man aged 18 to 29 in good health. The CDR3 runs from the conserved cysteine through the conserved F or W. D genes are given only for firm matches.

J: TRBJ1-1
D: .
V: TRBV25-1
CDR3: CASSDTNGNTEAFF
DNA: TGTGCCAGCAGTGATACAAACGGGAACACTGAAGCTTTCTTT

J: TRBJ1-2
D: .
V: TRBV5-4
CDR3: CASSRVQGFYGYTF
DNA: TGTGCCAGCAGCAGAGTACAGGGATTCTATGGCTACACCTTC

J: TRBJ1-6
D: TRBD1
V: TRBV28
CDR3: CASSSRGQGNSPLHF
DNA: TGTGCCAGCAGCAGCCGTGGACAGGGGAATTCACCCCTCCACTTT

J: TRBJ2-2
D: .
V: TRBV11-2
CDR3: CASSLGSGNTGELFF
DNA: TGTGCCAGCAGCTTAGGTAGCGGGAACACCGGGGAGCTGTTTTTT

J: TRBJ2-7
D: .
V: TRBV5-6
CDR3: CASSKGPGSSYEQYF
DNA: TGTGCCAGCAGCAAAGGGCCCGGGAGCTCCTACGAGCAGTACTTC

J: TRBJ2-1
D: TRBD2
V: TRBV4-3
CDR3: CASSQDPWGTSVYNEQFF
DNA: TGCGCCAGCAGCCAAGATCCTTGGGGGACTAGCGTCTACAATGAGCAGTTCTTC

J: TRBJ2-7
D: TRBD2
V: TRBV30
CDR3: CAWSALRLAGSSYEQYF
DNA: TGTGCCTGGAGTGCTCTTAGACTAGCGGGGAGCTCCTACGAGCAGTACTTC

J: TRBJ1-4
D: .
V: TRBV5-1
CDR3: CASRRGAEDEKLFF
DNA: TGCGCCAGCAGAAGAGGGGCAGAGGATGAAAAACTGTTTTTT

J: TRBJ2-5
D: .
V: TRBV4-1
CDR3: CASSQDRGYQETQYF
DNA: TGCGCCAGCAGCCAAGACAGGGGATACCAAGAGACCCAGTACTTC

J: TRBJ1-4
D: TRBD1
V: TRBV2
CDR3: CASSERTGGEKLFF
DNA: TGTGCCAGCAGTGAACGGACAGGGGGAGAAAAACTGTTTTTT

J: TRBJ1-1
D: .
V: TRBV10-1
CDR3: CASSEAGTTSANTEAFF
DNA: TGCGCCAGCAGTGAGGCCGGGACTACCAGCGCGAACACTGAAGCTTTCTTT

J: TRBJ2-1
D: .
V: TRBV11-3
CDR3: CASSLGPFSSYNEQFF
DNA: TGTGCCAGCAGCTTAGGACCCTTCAGCTCCTACAATGAGCAGTTCTTC

J: TRBJ2-3
D: .
V: TRBV5-1
CDR3: CASSLAQGPGTDTQYF
DNA: TGCGCCAGCAGCTTGGCCCAGGGGCCGGGCACAGATACGCAGTATTTT

J: TRBJ2-4
D: .
V: TRBV5-1
CDR3: CASSLNSRGKNIQYF
DNA: TGCGCCAGCAGCTTGAATTCTAGGGGCAAAAACATTCAGTACTTC

J: TRBJ2-7
D: TRBD1
V: TRBV15
CDR3: CATSRDNGDRNEQYF
DNA: TGTGCCACCAGCAGAGATAATGGGGACAGAAACGAGCAGTACTTC